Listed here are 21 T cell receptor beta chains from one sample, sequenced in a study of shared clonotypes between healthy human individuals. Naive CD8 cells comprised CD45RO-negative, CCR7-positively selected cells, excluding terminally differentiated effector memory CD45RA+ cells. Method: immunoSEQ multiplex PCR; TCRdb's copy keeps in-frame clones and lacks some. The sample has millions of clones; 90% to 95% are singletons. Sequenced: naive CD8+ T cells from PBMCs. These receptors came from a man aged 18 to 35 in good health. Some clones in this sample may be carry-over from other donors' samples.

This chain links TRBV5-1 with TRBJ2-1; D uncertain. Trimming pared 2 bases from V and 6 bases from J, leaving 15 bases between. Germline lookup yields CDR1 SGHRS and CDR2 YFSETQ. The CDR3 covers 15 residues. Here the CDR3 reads CASSFRTPRANEQFF. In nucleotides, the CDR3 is TGCGCCAGCAGCTTCAGGACCCCCCGAGCCAATGAGCAGTTCTTC.

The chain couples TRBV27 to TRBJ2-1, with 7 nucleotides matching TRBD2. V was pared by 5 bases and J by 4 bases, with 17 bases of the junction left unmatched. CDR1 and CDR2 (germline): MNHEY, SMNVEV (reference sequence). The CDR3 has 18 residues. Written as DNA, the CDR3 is TGTGCCAGCAGTCGAATACTCCGACGGGAGGCGTTATACAATGAGCAGTTCTTC. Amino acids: CASSRILRREALYNEQFF.

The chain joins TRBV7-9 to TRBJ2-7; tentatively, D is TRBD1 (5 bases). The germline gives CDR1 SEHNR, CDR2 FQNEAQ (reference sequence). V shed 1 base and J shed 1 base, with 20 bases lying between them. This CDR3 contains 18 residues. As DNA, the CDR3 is TGTGCCAGCAGCTTAGGAAATAGGGGCCATAAGGGGTCCTACGAGCAGTACTTC. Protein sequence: CASSLGNRGHKGSYEQYF.

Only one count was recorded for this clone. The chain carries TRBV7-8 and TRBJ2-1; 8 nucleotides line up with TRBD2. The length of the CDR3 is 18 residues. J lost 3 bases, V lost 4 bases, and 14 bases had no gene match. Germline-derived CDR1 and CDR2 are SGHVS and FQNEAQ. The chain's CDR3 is CASSSKSIGRALYNEQFF. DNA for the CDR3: TGTGCCAGCAGCTCCAAGAGTATCGGGAGGGCGCTCTACAATGAGCAGTTCTTC.

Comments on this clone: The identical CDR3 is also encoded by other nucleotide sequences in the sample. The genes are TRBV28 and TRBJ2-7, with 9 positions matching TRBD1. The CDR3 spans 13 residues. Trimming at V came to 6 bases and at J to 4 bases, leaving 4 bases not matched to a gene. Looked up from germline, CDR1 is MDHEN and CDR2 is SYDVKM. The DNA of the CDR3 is TGTGCCAGCAGAAGCGGACAGGGGTACGAGCAGTACTTC. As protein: CASRSGQGYEQYF.

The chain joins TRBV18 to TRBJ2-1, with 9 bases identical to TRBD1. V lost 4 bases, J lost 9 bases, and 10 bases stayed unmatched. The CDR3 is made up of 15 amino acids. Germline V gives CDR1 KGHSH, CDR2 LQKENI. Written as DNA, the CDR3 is TGTGCCAGCTCACGGTGGACAGGGGCCGAGGGTGAGCAGTTCTTC. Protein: CASSRWTGAEGEQFF.

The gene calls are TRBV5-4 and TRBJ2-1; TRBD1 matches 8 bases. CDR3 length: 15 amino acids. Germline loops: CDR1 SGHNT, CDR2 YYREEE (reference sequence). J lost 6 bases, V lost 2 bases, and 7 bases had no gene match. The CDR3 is CASSLTGGHFNEQFF. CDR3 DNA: TGTGCCAGCAGCTTAACAGGGGGGCACTTCAATGAGCAGTTCTTC. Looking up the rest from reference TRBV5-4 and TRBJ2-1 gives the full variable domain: ETGVTQSPTHLIKTRGQQVTLRCSSQSGHNTVSWYQQALGQGPQFIFQYYREEENGRGNFPPRFSGLQFPNYSSELNVNALELDDSALYLCASSLTGGHFNEQFFGPGTRLTVL.

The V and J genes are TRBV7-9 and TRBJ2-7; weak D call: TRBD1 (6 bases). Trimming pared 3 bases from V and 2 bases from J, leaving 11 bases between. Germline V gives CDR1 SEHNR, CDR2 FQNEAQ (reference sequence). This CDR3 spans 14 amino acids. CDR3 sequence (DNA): TGTGCCAGCAGCTTCAGGGGCGATACCTACGAGCAGTACTTC. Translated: CASSFRGDTYEQYF.

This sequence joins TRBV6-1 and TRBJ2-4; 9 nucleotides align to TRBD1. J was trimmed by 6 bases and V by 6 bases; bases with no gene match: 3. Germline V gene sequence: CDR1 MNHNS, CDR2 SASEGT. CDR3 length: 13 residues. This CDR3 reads CASRGQGRNIQYF. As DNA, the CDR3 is TGTGCCAGCAGGGGACAGGGCAGAAACATTCAGTACTTC.

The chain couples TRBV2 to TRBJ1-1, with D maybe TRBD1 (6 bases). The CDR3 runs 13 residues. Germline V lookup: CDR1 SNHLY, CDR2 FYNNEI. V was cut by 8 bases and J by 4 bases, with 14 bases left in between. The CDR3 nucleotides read TGTGCCAGCCGAAAGGGGGGGGGCACTGAAGCTTTCTTT. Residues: CASRKGGGTEAFF.

CDR3 coding DNA: TGTGCCAGCAGTGCGGGACAGGGCTATCAGCCCCAGCATTTT. Protein: CASSAGQGYQPQHF. The chain couples TRBV25-1 to TRBJ1-5, with 9 positions matching TRBD1. The CDR3 consists of 14 residues. Germline V lookup: CDR1 MGHDK, CDR2 SYGVNS. Germline trimming cut 4 bases from V and 5 bases from J; bases unmatched to any gene: 3. The full variable domain, its missing parts supplied by reference TRBV25-1 and TRBJ1-5, is EADIYQTPRYLVIGTGKKITLECSQTMGHDKMYWYQQDPGMELHLIHYSYGVNSTEKGDLSSESTVSRIRTEHFPLTLESARPSHTSQYLCASSAGQGYQPQHFGDGTRLSIL.

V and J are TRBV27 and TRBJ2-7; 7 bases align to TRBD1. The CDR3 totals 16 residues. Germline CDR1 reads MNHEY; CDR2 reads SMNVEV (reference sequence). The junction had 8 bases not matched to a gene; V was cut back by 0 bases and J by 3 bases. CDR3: CASSLSTGQVFYEQYF. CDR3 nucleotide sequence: TGTGCCAGCAGTTTATCGACCGGACAGGTGTTCTACGAGCAGTACTTC.

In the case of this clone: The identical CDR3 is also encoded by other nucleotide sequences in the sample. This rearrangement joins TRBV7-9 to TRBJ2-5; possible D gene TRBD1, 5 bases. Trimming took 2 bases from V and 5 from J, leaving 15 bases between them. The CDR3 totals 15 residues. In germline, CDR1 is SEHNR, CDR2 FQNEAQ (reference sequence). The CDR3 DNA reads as TGTGCCAGCAGCTTATCGACCAGGGATGGGGAGACCCAGTACTTC. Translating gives CASSLSTRDGETQYF.

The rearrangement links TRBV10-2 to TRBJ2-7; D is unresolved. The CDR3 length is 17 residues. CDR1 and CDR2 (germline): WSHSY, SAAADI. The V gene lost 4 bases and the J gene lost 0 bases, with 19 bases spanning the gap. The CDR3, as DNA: TGCGCCAGCAGTGTCGAGACACAAGGTTTCAGCTCCTACGAGCAGTACTTC. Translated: CASSVETQGFSSYEQYF.

The CDR3 nucleotides read TGTGCCAGCAGAGGACCGTCACTCGGTTACGAGCAGTACTTC. As protein: CASRGPSLGYEQYF. This sequence joins TRBV6-1 and TRBJ2-7; D is undetermined. This CDR3 contains 14 residues. V shed 6 bases and J shed 4 bases, with 16 bases lying between them. Germline V gene lookup returns CDR1 MNHNS and CDR2 SASEGT.

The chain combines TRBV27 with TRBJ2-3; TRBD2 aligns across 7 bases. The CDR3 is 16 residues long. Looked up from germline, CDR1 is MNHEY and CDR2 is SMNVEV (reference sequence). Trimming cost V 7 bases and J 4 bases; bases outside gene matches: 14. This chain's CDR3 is CASNWGGLAVADTQYF. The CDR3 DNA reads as TGTGCCAGCAATTGGGGCGGGCTAGCGGTTGCAGATACGCAGTATTTT.

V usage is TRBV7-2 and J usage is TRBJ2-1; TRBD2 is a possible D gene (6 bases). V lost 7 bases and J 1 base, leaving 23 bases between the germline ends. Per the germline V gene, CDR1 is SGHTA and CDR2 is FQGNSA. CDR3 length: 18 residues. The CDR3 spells CASTSLGGFGISYNEQFF. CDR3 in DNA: TGTGCCAGCACCTCCTTGGGGGGATTCGGTATTTCCTACAATGAGCAGTTCTTC. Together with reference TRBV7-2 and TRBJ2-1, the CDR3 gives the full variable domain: GAGVSQSPSNKVTEKGKDVELRCDPISGHTALYWYRQSLGQGLEFLIYFQGNSAPDKSGLPSDRFSAERTGGSVSTLTIQRTQQEDSAVYLCASTSLGGFGISYNEQFFGPGTRLTVL.

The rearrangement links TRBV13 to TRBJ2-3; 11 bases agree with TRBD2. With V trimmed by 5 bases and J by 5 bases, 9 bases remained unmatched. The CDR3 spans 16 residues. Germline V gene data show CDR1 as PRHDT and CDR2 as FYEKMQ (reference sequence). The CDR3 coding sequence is TGTGCCAGCAGCCGGAGTAGCGGGAGGGCCAAAGATACGCAGTATTTT. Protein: CASSRSSGRAKDTQYF.

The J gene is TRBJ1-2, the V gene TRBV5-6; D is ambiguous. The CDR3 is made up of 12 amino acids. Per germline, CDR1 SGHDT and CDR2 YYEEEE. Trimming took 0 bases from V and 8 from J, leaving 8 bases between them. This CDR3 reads CASSLGVEGYTF. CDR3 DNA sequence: TGTGCCAGCAGCTTGGGGGTGGAGGGCTACACCTTC.

The DNA of the CDR3 is TGTGCCAGCAGCTCCCCTAGAACAGATGAGCAGTTCTTC. The encoded protein is CASSSPRTDEQFF. This chain joins TRBV7-9 and TRBJ2-1; no clear D gene. CDR3 length: 13 amino acids. Germline CDR1 and CDR2: SEHNR and FQNEAQ (reference sequence). V lost 4 bases and J lost 8, with 12 bases in between.

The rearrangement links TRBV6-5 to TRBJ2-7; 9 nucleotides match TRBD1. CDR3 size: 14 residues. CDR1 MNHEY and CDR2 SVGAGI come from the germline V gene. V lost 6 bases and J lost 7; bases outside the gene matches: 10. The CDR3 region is CASSPGQGKWEQYF. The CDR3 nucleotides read TGTGCCAGCAGCCCCGGACAGGGGAAGTGGGAGCAGTACTTC.